These T cell receptor beta chains were read from a single sample in a study of cytomegalovirus exposure and HLA in healthy donors. Assay: immunoSEQ multiplex PCR; the TCRdb copy retains only in-frame clones and omits some. Of 72,000 or so clones in the sample, 75% were seen once. The sample consisted of PBMCs. Receptors were obtained from a woman aged 25 to 39 in good health and CMV-seropositive. The CDR3 runs from the conserved cysteine through the conserved F or W. Each record gives: V gene, D gene, J gene, clone size, CDR3 DNA, CDR3 protein. The D gene is left open where the match is weak. The size of a clone is reported for some rows only, either as once, few or many, or as a class for expanded clones.

>TRBV28|NA|TRBJ2-2|NA
TGTGCCAGTCAAGGGGGGGGGAAGGACACCGGGGAGCTGTTTTTT
CASQGGGKDTGELFF
>TRBV19|NA|TRBJ2-1|NA
TGTGCCAGTAGTATGGAGGGTCACGGGTACCTCAATGAGCAGTTCTTC
CASSMEGHGYLNEQFF
>TRBV7-2|NA|TRBJ1-4|NA
TGTGCCAGCAGCTCTCGACAAGACAAGAATGAAAAACTGTTTTTT
CASSSRQDKNEKLFF
>TRBV10-3|NA|TRBJ2-1|NA
TGTGCCATCCGAGCTTTCAATGAGCAGTTCTTC
CAIRAFNEQFF
>TRBV29-1|NA|TRBJ2-7|NA
TGCAGCGTACGAGGGCAGGCGCACTACGAGCAGTACTTC
CSVRGQAHYEQYF
>TRBV9|NA|TRBJ2-3|NA
TGTGCCAGCAGCGTAGGGGGGCGGCTCACAGATACGCAGTATTTT
CASSVGGRLTDTQYF
>TRBV2|NA|TRBJ1-2|NA
TGTGCCAGCAGTACTCGTTCTGACTATGGCTACACCTTC
CASSTRSDYGYTF
>TRBV28|NA|TRBJ1-2|once
TGTGCCAGCAGTTTAGGGGGCGTCGTTTCGGGCTATGGCTACACCTTC
CASSLGGVVSGYGYTF
>TRBV30|NA|TRBJ1-2|NA
TGTGCCTGGAGTCCCCCAAGACTTGACTACACCTTC
CAWSPPRLDYTF
>TRBV29-1|NA|TRBJ2-1|NA
TGCAGCGTTGCAGCCAGCGGGCAGAATGAGCAGTTCTTC
CSVAASGQNEQFF
>TRBV5-3|TRBD2|TRBJ2-7|few
TGTGCCAGAAGCCCCTGGACTAGCGGGAGGGTCTACGAGCAGTACTTC
CARSPWTSGRVYEQYF
>TRBV27|NA|TRBJ1-4|once
TGTGCCAGCAGTCCATGGGTCGGGAGTAGTGAAAAACTGTTTTTT
CASSPWVGSSEKLFF
>TRBV11-2|TRBD1|TRBJ1-2|NA
TGTGCCAGCAGCTTGGGACAGCAACACTATGGCTACACCTTC
CASSLGQQHYGYTF
>TRBV7-7|TRBD1|TRBJ2-5|NA
TGTGCTAGCAGCGTCGACAGGGGCGTGGAGACCCAGTACTTC
CASSVDRGVETQYF